The clone carrying this TCR beta chain has just a few counts. No antigen is known for it. MiXCR was run by TCRdb on the RT-PCR reads, yielding one entry per CDR3 protein. The sample has around 750,000 distinct CDR3 sequences, about 20% seen once. This sample was taken from a study of response to subunit inactivated influenza vaccine. Study results and caveats: Each seasonal influenza vaccination recruits few new T cells, the authors suggested.

Germline-derived CDR1 and CDR2 are SGHAT and FQNNGV. The CDR3 runs to 16 residues. V dropped 5 bases and J dropped 0 bases, with 16 bases sitting between them. V gene TRBV11-2 combines with J gene TRBJ2-5; perhaps D is TRBD1 or TRBD2 (5 bases each). This clonotype was obtained from a man aged 50 or older who received an inactivated influenza vaccine. Sequenced material: PBMCs from blood, taken more than 4 days after vaccination. As DNA, the CDR3 is TGTGCCAGCAGCCTCGGACACCCGACTAACCAAGAGACCCAGTACTTC. The encoded protein is CASSLGHPTNQETQYF.